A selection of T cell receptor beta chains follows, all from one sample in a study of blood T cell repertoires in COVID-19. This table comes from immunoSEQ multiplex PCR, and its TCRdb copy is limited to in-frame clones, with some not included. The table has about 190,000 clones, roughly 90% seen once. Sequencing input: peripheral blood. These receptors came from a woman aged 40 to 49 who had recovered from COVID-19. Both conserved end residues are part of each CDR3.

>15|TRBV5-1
CASSLAVLAGETQYF
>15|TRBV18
CASSPAREVSYEQYF
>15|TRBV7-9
CASSFTGTGIHEQYF
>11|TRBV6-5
CAARGSTEAFF
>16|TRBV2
CASSPRTGDSNQPQHF
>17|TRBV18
CASSPPDRGVLNTEAFF
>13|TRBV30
CAGVGQADSPLHF
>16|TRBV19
CASSGQGASYNSPLHF
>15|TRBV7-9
CASSWSLGQGEKLFF
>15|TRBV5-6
CASSLREWYQETQYF
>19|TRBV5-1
CASSLGPMGLAGVRDTQYF
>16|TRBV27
CASSLLAGGPGDEQFF
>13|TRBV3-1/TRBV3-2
CASSRTQGTEAFF
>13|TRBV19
CASSMGGSTEAFF
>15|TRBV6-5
CASNLRGSDPNEQFF
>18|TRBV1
CTSSQDLGYAGPSYEQYF
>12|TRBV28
CASSDDRFRSTF